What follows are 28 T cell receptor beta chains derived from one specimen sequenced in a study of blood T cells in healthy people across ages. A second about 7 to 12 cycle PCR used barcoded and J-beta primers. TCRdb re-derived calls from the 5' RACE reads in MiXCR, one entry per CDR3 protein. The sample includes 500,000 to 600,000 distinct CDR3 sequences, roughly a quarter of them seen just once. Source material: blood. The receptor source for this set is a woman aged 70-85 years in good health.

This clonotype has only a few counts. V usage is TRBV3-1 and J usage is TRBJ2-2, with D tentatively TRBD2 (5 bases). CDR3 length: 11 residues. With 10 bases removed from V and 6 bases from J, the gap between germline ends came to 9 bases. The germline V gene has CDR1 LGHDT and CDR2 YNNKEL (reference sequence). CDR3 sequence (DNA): TGTGCCACCACTAGATCCGGGGAGCTGTTTTTT. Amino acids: CATTRSGELFF.

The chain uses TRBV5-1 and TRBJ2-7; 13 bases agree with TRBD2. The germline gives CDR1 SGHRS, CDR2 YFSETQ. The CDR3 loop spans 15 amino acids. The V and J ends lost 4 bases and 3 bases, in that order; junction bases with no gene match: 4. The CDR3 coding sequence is TGCGCCAGCAGCCTGGGACTAGCGGGGCTCTACGAGCAGTACTTC. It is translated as CASSLGLAGLYEQYF.

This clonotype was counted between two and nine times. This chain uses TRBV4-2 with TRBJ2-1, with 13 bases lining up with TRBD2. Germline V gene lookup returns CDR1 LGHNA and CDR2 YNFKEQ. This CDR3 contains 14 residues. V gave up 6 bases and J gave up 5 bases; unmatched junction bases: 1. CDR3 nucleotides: TGTGCCAGCAGACTAGCGGGGGGGGACAATGAGCAGTTCTTC. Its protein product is CASRLAGGDNEQFF.

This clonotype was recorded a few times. The CDR3 sequence: CASSPGPGTGGNEQFF. The CDR3, as DNA: TGTGCCAGCAGCCCAGGTCCGGGGACAGGGGGCAATGAGCAGTTCTTC. The chain has TRBV7-2 and TRBJ2-5, with TRBD1 matching 11 bases. The J call may be mistaken, given a closer DNA end match to TRBJ2-1. The CDR3 covers 16 residues. Germline V gives CDR1 SGHTA, CDR2 FQGNSA.

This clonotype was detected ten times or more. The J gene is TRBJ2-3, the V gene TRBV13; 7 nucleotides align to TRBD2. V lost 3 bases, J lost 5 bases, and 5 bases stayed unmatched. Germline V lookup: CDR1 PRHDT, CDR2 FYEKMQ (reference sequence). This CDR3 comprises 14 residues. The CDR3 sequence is CASSFSGGVDTQYF. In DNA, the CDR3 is TGTGCCAGCAGCTTTTCGGGGGGAGTAGATACGCAGTATTTT.

The CDR3 bases are TGTGCCAGCAGCTCAACGGCAGGGGCCTATGGCTACACCTTC. Its protein is CASSSTAGAYGYTF. The chain joins TRBV7-9 to TRBJ1-2; maybe TRBD1 (6 bases). The germline V gene has CDR1 SEHNR and CDR2 FQNEAQ (reference sequence). The ends were cut back, 4 bases at V and 4 bases at J, with 13 bases in the middle. This CDR3 is built from 14 residues.

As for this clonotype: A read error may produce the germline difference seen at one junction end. The CDR3 sequence is CACSGFYLSSSGANVLTF. The CDR3 coding sequence is TGTGCCTGCAGTGGATTTTACCTGTCGAGCTCTGGGGCCAACGTCCTGACTTTC. The chain recombines TRBV6-1 with TRBJ2-6; D gene unclear. The CDR3 loop spans 18 amino acids. The germline gives CDR1 MNHNS, CDR2 SASEGT.

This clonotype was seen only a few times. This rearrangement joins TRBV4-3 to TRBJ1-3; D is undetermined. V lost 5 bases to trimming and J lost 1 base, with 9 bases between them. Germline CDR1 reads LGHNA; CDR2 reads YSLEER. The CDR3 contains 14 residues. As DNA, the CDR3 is TGCGCCAGCAGCGTAGTGGGTTCTGGAAACACCATATATTTT. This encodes CASSVVGSGNTIYF.

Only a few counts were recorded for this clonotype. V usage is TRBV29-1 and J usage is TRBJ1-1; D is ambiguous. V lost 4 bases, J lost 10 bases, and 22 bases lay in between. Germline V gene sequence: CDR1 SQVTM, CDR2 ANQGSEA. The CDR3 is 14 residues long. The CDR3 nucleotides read TGCAGCGTTGTAATCTCGGGAGTTGGGATGGTAGCTTTCTTT. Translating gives CSVVISGVGMVAFF.

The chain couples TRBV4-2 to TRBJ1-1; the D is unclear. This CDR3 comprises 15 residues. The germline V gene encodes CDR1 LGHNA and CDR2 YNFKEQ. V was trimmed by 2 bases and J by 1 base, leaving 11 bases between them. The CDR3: CASSQSLMGNTEAFF. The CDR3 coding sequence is TGTGCCAGCAGCCAATCCTTGATGGGGAACACTGAAGCTTTCTTT.

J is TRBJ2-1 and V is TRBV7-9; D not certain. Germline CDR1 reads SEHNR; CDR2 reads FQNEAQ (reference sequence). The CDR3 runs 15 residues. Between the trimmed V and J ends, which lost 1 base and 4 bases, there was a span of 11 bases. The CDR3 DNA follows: TGTGCCAGCAGCTTAGACGACACCCAGTACAATGAGCAGTTCTTC. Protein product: CASSLDDTQYNEQFF.

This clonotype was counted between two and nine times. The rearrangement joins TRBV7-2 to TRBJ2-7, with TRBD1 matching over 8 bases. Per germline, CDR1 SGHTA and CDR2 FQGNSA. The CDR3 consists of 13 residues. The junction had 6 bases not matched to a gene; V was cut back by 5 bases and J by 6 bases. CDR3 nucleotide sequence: TGTGCCAGCAGCCCGGGACAGGCAGGCGAGCAGTACTTC. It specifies CASSPGQAGEQYF.

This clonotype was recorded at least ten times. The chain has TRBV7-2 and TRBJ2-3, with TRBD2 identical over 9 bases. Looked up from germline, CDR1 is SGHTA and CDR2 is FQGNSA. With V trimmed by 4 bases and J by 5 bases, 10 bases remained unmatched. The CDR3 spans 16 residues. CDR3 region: CASSSTVGLALDTQYF. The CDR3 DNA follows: TGTGCCAGCAGCTCCACCGTAGGACTAGCGTTAGATACGCAGTATTTT.

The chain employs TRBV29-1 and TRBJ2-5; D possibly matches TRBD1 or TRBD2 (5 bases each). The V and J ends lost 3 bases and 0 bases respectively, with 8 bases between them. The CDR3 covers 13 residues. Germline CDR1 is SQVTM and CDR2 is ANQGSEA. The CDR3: CSVDGGYQETQYF. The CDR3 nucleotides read TGCAGCGTTGATGGGGGTTACCAAGAGACCCAGTACTTC.

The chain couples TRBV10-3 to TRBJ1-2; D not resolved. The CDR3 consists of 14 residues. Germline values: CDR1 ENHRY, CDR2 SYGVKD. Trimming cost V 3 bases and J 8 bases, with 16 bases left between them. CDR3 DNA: TGTGCCATCAGTGACGACCTCTTAAGTGGCGGCTACACCTTC. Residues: CAISDDLLSGGYTF.

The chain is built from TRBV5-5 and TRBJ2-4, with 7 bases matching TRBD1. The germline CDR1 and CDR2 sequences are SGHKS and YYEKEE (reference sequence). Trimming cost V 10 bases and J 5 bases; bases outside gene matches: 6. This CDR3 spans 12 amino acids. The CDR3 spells CAGSGTENIQYF. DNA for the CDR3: TGTGCCGGTTCCGGGACAGAAAACATTCAGTACTTC.

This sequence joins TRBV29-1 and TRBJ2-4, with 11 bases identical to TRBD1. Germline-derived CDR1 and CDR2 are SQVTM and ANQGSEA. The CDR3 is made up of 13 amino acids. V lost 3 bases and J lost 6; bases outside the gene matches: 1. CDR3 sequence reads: CSVEDRGLNIQYF. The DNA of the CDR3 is TGCAGCGTTGAGGACAGGGGGCTAAACATTCAGTACTTC. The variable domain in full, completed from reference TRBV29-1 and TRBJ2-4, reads SAVISQKPSRDICQRGTSLTIQCQVDSQVTMMFWYRQQPGQSLTLIATANQGSEATYESGFVIDKFPISRPNLTFSTLTVSNMSPEDSSIYLCSVEDRGLNIQYFGAGTRLSVL.

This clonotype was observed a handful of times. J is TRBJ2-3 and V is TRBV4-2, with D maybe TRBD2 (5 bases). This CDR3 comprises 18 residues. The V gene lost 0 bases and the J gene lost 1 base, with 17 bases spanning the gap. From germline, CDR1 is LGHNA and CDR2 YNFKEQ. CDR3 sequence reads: CASSQDYRAAQRTDTQYF. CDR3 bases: TGTGCCAGCAGCCAAGATTATCGAGCGGCCCAGCGCACAGATACGCAGTATTTT.

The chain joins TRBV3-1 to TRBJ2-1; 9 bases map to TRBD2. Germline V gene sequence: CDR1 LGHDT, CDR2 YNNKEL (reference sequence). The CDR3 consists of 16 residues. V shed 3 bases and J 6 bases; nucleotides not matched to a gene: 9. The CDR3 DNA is TGTGCCAGCAGCCAGGTTATAGCGGGGGCGGGCAATGAGCAGTTCTTC. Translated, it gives CASSQVIAGAGNEQFF.

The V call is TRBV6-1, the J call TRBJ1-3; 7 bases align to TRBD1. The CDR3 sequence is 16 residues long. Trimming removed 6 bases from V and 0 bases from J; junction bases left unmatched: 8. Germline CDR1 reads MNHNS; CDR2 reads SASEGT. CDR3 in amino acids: CASRRDSSLSGNTIYF. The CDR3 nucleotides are TGTGCCAGCAGGAGGGACAGCTCCCTCTCTGGAAACACCATATATTTT.

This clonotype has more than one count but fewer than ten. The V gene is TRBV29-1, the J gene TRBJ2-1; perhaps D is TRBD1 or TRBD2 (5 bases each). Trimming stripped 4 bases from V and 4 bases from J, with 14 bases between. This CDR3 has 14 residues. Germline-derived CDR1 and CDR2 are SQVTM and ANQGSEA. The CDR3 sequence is CSVGSGLSYNEQFF. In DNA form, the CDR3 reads TGCAGCGTTGGTTCGGGGCTATCTTACAATGAGCAGTTCTTC.

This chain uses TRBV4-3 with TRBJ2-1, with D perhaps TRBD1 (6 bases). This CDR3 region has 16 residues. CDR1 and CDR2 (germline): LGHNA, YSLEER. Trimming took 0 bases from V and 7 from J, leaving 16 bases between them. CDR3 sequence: CASSQDWQGPLNEQFF. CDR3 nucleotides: TGCGCCAGCAGCCAAGATTGGCAGGGGCCATTGAATGAGCAGTTCTTC.

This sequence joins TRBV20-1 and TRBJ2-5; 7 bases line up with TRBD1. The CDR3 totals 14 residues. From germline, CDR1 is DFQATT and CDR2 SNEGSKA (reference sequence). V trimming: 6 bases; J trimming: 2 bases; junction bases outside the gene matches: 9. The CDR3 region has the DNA TGCAGTGCCCCGAGACAGGGACCACAAGAGACCCAGTACTTC. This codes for CSAPRQGPQETQYF.

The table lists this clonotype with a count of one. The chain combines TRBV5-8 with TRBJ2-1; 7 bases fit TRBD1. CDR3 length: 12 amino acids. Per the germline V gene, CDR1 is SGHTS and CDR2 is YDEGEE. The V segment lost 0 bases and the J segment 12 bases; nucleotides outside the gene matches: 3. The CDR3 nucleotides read TGTGCCAGCAGCTTGGACAGGGGAAGGCAGTTCTTC. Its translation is CASSLDRGRQFF.

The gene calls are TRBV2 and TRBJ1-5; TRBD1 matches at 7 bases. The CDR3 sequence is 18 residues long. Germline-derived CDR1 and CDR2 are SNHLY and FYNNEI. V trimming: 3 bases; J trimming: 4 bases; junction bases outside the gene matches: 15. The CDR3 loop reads CASSDRPPGQRINQPQHF. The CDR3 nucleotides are TGTGCCAGCAGTGACCGTCCCCCGGGACAGAGAATTAATCAGCCCCAGCATTTT.

The CDR3 DNA is TGTGCCAGCAGCTTAAACAGGGTACAATTGGGAAACACCATATATTTT. Its translation: CASSLNRVQLGNTIYF. The chain has TRBV7-9 and TRBJ1-3; TRBD1 is a possible D gene (6 bases). Germline loops: CDR1 SEHNR, CDR2 FQNEAQ (reference sequence). The V end was cut by 2 bases, the J end by 4 bases, with 15 bases between. The CDR3 runs to 16 residues. Looking up the rest from reference TRBV7-9 and TRBJ1-3 gives the full variable domain: DTGVSQNPRHKITKRGQNVTFRCDPISEHNRLYWYRQTLGQGPEFLTYFQNEAQLEKSRLLSDRFSAERPKGSFSTLEIQRTEQGDSAMYLCASSLNRVQLGNTIYFGEGSWLTVV.

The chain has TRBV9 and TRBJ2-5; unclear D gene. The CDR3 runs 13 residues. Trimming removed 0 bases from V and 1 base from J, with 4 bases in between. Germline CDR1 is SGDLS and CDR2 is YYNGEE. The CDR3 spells CASSVASQETQYF. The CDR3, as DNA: TGTGCCAGCAGCGTAGCCTCCCAAGAGACCCAGTACTTC.

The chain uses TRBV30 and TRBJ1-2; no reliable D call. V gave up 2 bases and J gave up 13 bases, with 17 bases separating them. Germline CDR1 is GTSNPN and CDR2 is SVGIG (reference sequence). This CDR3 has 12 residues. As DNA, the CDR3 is TGTGCCTGGAGTACCCCGGGGTCGCGGGTCACCTTC. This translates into CAWSTPGSRVTF.